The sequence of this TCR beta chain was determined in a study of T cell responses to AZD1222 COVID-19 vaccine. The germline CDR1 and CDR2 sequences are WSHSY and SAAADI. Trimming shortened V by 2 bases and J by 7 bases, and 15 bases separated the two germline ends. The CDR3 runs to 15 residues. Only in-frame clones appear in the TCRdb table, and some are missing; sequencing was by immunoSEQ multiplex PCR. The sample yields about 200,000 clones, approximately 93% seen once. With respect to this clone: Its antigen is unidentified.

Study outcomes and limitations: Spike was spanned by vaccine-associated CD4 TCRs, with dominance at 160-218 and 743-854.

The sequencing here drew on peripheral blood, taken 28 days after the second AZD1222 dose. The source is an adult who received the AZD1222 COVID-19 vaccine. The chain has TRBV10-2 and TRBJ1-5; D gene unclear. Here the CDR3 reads CASSETGLEGQPQHF. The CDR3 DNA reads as TGCGCCAGCAGTGAGACCGGACTTGAAGGCCAGCCCCAGCATTTT.